The clone carrying this T cell receptor beta chain was seen at least ten times. Its antigen is not known. TCRdb redid the calling of the reads with MiXCR, one entry per CDR3 protein. This table holds around 450,000 distinct CDR3 sequences, about 33% found once. This specimen belongs to a study of T cell repertoires in cytomegalovirus infection. In the study overall: It can be stated that public TCR beta signatures indicated CMV infection as well as a matching HLA type.

Broader study findings: Ex vivo, HLA-C-restricted CMV-specific TCR beta clonotypes prevailed over the rest of the response. Public TCR beta family frequency separated CMV-and-HLA carriers, including in an independent cohort.

V was cut by 0 bases and J by 11 bases, with 8 bases left in between. Germline V gives CDR1 SGHTA, CDR2 FQGTGA. The CDR3 is made up of 13 amino acids. The TCR comes from a human donor in good health (CMV status not recorded). Some clones in this sample may be carry-over from other donors' samples. Sequencing used PBMCs. The chain joins TRBV7-3 to TRBJ1-6; D perhaps matches TRBD1 (5 bases). The CDR3 nucleotides read TGTGCCAGCAGCTTAACGGGGGTGGCACCCCTCCACTTT. Its protein product is CASSLTGVAPLHF. Combining the CDR3 with reference TRBV7-3 and TRBJ1-6 gives the whole variable domain GAGVSQTPSNKVTEKGKYVELRCDPISGHTALYWYRQSLGQGPEFLIYFQGTGAADDSGLPNDRFFAVRPEGSVSTLKIQRTERGDSAVYLCASSLTGVAPLHFGNGTRLTVT.